The 13 T cell receptor beta chains listed next were all sequenced from one sample in a study of cytomegalovirus exposure and HLA in healthy donors. The PCR ran on 60 Vbeta and 13 Jbeta primers. Repertoires were generated with immunoSEQ multiplex PCR, while TCRdb's copy carries only in-frame clones and drops some. Of about 40,000 clones listed, about 50% were seen once; the top ten hold roughly 12%. The sample comprised PBMCs. All receptors come from a human donor in good health.

The V call is TRBV5-1, the J call TRBJ2-1; 9 bases align to TRBD1. The CDR3 runs to 15 residues. The germline V gene has CDR1 SGHRS and CDR2 YFSETQ. V was clipped by 4 bases and J by 1 base; unmatched bases: 3. CDR3 bases: TGCGCCAGCAGCGCCGGACAGGGGTCCTACAATGAGCAGTTCTTC. This encodes CASSAGQGSYNEQFF.

The chain couples TRBV19 to TRBJ1-1; D is possibly TRBD1 (6 bases). The CDR3 is 15 residues long. Trimming took 5 bases from V and 1 from J, leaving 14 bases between them. The germline V gene has CDR1 LNHDA and CDR2 SQIVND (reference sequence). CDR3 nucleotide sequence: TGTGCCAGTAGTGCCCCTGACAGGCCGAACACTGAAGCTTTCTTT. It codes for CASSAPDRPNTEAFF.

V is TRBV7-2 and J is TRBJ1-5, with D uncertain. Germline values: CDR1 SGHTA, CDR2 FQGNSA. This CDR3 contains 13 residues. Trimming removed 5 bases from V and 4 bases from J, with 9 bases in between. The CDR3 region is CASSTQTNQPQHF. The CDR3 nucleotides are TGTGCCAGCAGCACCCAAACAAATCAGCCCCAGCATTTT. Full variable domain (remainder filled in from reference TRBV7-2 and TRBJ1-5): GAGVSQSPSNKVTEKGKDVELRCDPISGHTALYWYRQSLGQGLEFLIYFQGNSAPDKSGLPSDRFSAERTGGSVSTLTIQRTQQEDSAVYLCASSTQTNQPQHFGDGTRLSIL.

The genes are TRBV9 and TRBJ2-3; TRBD2 matches 8 bases. Germline V CDR1 and CDR2: SGDLS, YYNGEE. V shed 3 bases, J shed 4 bases, and the junction held 13 bases outside the gene matches. The CDR3 has 17 amino acids. DNA for the CDR3: TGTGCCAGCAGCGACCGTGGGAGCGGGAGTTTTCCAGATACGCAGTATTTT. This codes for CASSDRGSGSFPDTQYF. The entire variable domain, with the rest obtained from reference TRBV9 and TRBJ2-3, is as follows: DSGVTQTPKHLITATGQRVTLRCSPRSGDLSVYWYQQSLDQGLQFLIQYYNGEERAKGNILERFSAQQFPDLHSELNLSSLELGDSALYFCASSDRGSGSFPDTQYFGPGTRLTVL.

DNA of the CDR3: TGCGCCAGCAGCCAAGATTGGGGGGGAATTAATTCACCCCTCCACTTT. Translating gives CASSQDWGGINSPLHF. The J gene is TRBJ1-6, the V gene TRBV4-3; D might be TRBD1 (5 bases). The germline V gene has CDR1 LGHNA and CDR2 YSLEER. Trimming took 0 bases from V and 6 from J, leaving 12 bases between them. This CDR3 comprises 16 residues.

By sample share, this clone is medium-sized. The chain links TRBV19 to TRBJ2-1, with unresolved D. V lost 5 bases and J lost 8, with 19 bases in between. Per the germline V gene, CDR1 is LNHDA and CDR2 is SQIVND (reference sequence). The CDR3 is 15 residues long. This CDR3 reads CASSPPFRSRDEQFF. The CDR3 nucleotides are TGTGCCAGTAGTCCGCCCTTCCGGAGCCGGGATGAGCAGTTCTTC.

J is TRBJ2-7 and V is TRBV2; D gene ambiguous. The CDR3 runs to 11 residues. Germline V gene data show CDR1 as SNHLY and CDR2 as FYNNEI. V shed 7 bases and J shed 2 bases, with 6 bases lying between them. The CDR3 is CASNGAYEQYF. The DNA for the CDR3 is TGTGCCAGCAACGGTGCCTACGAGCAGTACTTC.

The J gene is TRBJ1-1, the V gene TRBV6-1; D is perhaps TRBD1 (5 bases). CDR3 length: 13 amino acids. The germline gives CDR1 MNHNS, CDR2 SASEGT. V was trimmed by 2 bases and J by 7 bases, leaving 11 bases between them. CDR3 sequence: CASSEKATDEAFF. The DNA for the CDR3 is TGTGCCAGCAGTGAAAAGGCGACAGATGAAGCTTTCTTT.

The rearrangement uses TRBV6-6 and TRBJ2-7; D perhaps matches TRBD2 (6 bases). This CDR3 is built from 15 residues. The V gene's germline CDR1 is MNHNY and CDR2 SVGAGI (reference sequence). The V gene lost 6 bases and the J gene lost 6 bases, with 21 bases spanning the gap. CDR3 region: CASRTTRRDFGEQYF. The CDR3 coding sequence is TGTGCCAGCAGGACCACGCGGCGGGATTTCGGCGAGCAGTACTTC.

This clone has only a few counts. The J gene is TRBJ2-5, the V gene TRBV7-8, with unresolved D. The ends were cut back, 5 bases at V and 2 bases at J, with 15 bases in the middle. Germline V lookup: CDR1 SGHVS, CDR2 FQNEAQ. CDR3 size: 15 residues. The CDR3 nucleotides read TGTGCCAGCAGCCCCAATGCCGGCGGTCAAGAGACCCAGTACTTC. Residues: CASSPNAGGQETQYF.

A few counts support this clone. This chain links TRBV4-3 with TRBJ1-6; D unresolved. V lost 4 bases and J 5 bases, leaving 18 bases between the germline ends. The germline V gene has CDR1 LGHNA and CDR2 YSLEER. This CDR3 contains 17 residues. The CDR3 here is CASSRARARRDNSPLHF. In nucleotides, the CDR3 is TGCGCCAGCAGCCGGGCAAGGGCCCGGAGGGATAATTCACCCCTCCACTTT.

The chain has TRBV2 and TRBJ1-5, with D possibly being TRBD1 (6 bases). The CDR3 consists of 15 residues. The germline CDR1 and CDR2 sequences are SNHLY and FYNNEI. The V and J ends lost 1 base and 2 bases respectively, with 9 bases between them. Written as DNA, the CDR3 is TGTGCCAGCAGTGAAGACAGGGTGGGCAATCAGCCCCAGCATTTT. Translating it yields CASSEDRVGNQPQHF.

The V and J genes are TRBV7-2 and TRBJ2-5; D possibly corresponds to TRBD2 (6 bases). V was pared by 3 bases and J by 5 bases, with 13 bases between. CDR1 SGHTA and CDR2 FQGNSA come from the germline V gene. The CDR3 runs 14 residues. The CDR3 is CASSFMRGGETQYF. The DNA of the CDR3 is TGTGCCAGCAGCTTCATGCGGGGTGGGGAGACCCAGTACTTC.